This entry concerns a single T cell receptor (beta chain). Its antigen is currently unknown. Assay: immunoSEQ multiplex PCR; the TCRdb copy retains only in-frame clones and omits some. This repertoire shows 69,000 or so clones, around 84% found once; its top ten account for approximately 6.3%. Blood draws occurred at baseline, cycle 4 day 1, and cycle 7 day 1. This record comes from a study of OX40 agonist ivuxolimab in advanced cancers. The wider study: Partial responses were achieved by three patients: one hepatocellular carcinoma, two cutaneous melanoma.

Findings of the study overall: People who partly responded at 0.1-3.0 mg/kg had some of the least clonal expansion seen.

Looked up from germline, CDR1 is SEHNR and CDR2 is FQNEAQ (reference sequence). The V end lost 2 bases, the J end lost 5 bases, and 16 bases lay between the germline ends. The CDR3 contains 16 residues. This clonotype was obtained from an adult with an advanced solid tumor such as melanoma, head and neck, liver or kidney cancer. This specimen was CD4+ or CD8+ T cells sorted from blood, taken in a trial of the OX40 agonist ivuxolimab. The chain is built from TRBV7-9 and TRBJ1-5; no definite D call. DNA of the CDR3: TGTGCCAGCAGCTTAAAGAGGGATACGGTGTATCAGCCCCAGCATTTT. Translation: CASSLKRDTVYQPQHF.